The 19 T cell receptor beta chains below were found in one sample sequenced in a study of identical twins. Using its own MiXCR run on the 5' RACE reads, TCRdb lists one record per CDR3 protein. The profile shows hundreds of thousands of distinct CDR3 sequences, 15% to 20% of them singletons. The same data also contributed to another study, on T cells expressing NK-cell markers.

What was sequenced was PBMCs. The source of these receptors is a woman aged 18-29 years in good health.

The chain couples TRBV20-1 to TRBJ2-3; TRBD2 matches 8 bases. V dropped 1 base and J dropped 5; count of bases not matched to a gene: 11. Germline assignment: CDR1 DFQATT and CDR2 SNEGSKA (reference sequence). This CDR3 has 16 residues. CDR3 region: CSARVYSGRMKDTQYF. The CDR3 DNA follows: TGCAGTGCTAGAGTTTACAGCGGGAGAATGAAAGATACGCAGTATTTT.

This clonotype showed up just a few times. The gene calls are TRBV15 and TRBJ2-6, with TRBD1 identical over 9 bases. With 3 bases clipped from V and 0 bases from J, the junction kept 6 bases outside the gene matches. Germline assignment: CDR1 LNHNV and CDR2 YYDKDF (reference sequence). CDR3 length equals 18 residues. The CDR3 loop reads CATSRGQGGTSGANVLTF. The CDR3 DNA sequence: TGTGCCACCAGCAGGGGACAGGGTGGAACCTCTGGGGCCAACGTCCTGACTTTC.

This clonotype was observed a few times. In DNA form, the CDR3 reads TGTGCCAGCAGCTCCAGGGTGACGTATGGCTACACCTTC. Translation gives CASSSRVTYGYTF. J is TRBJ1-2 and V is TRBV13; possible D gene TRBD1, 5 bases. Deletions cut 4 bases from V and 5 bases from J, with 11 bases between. The CDR3 has 13 residues. Germline V CDR1 and CDR2: PRHDT, FYEKMQ (reference sequence).

V and J are TRBV20-1 and TRBJ2-1; 7 bases map to TRBD1. Germline loops: CDR1 DFQATT, CDR2 SNEGSKA (reference sequence). J lost 1 base, V lost 6 bases, and 6 bases had no gene match. The CDR3 has 14 amino acids. The CDR3 spells CSALRGNSYNEQFF. CDR3 DNA: TGCAGTGCCCTCAGGGGGAATTCCTACAATGAGCAGTTCTTC.

This clonotype was observed at least ten times. This chain uses TRBV11-2 with TRBJ2-1, with a possible D match to TRBD1 (6 bases). Germline V lookup: CDR1 SGHAT, CDR2 FQNNGV. V lost 1 base to trimming and J lost 4 bases, with 11 bases between them. CDR3 length: 15 amino acids. The CDR3 sequence: CASSLGVGQYNEQFF. The CDR3, as DNA: TGTGCCAGCAGCTTAGGTGTTGGACAGTACAATGAGCAGTTCTTC. The variable domain in full, with the rest retrieved from reference TRBV11-2 and TRBJ2-1, is EAGVAQSPRYKIIEKRQSVAFWCNPISGHATLYWYQQILGQGPKLLIQFQNNGVVDDSQLPKDRFSAERLKGVDSTLKIQPAKLEDSAVYLCASSLGVGQYNEQFFGPGTRLTVL.

This sequence joins TRBV7-8 and TRBJ1-4, with 7 bases identical to TRBD1. The V gene end was trimmed by 4 bases and the J gene end by 8 bases; junction bases not matched to a gene: 7. The CDR3 has 14 residues. Germline V CDR1 and CDR2: SGHVS, FQNEAQ. Here the CDR3 reads CASSSDRVREKLFF. In DNA, the CDR3 is TGTGCCAGCAGCTCTGACAGGGTCCGGGAAAAACTGTTTTTT.

In its sample, this clonotype was seen many times. This rearrangement joins TRBV20-1 to TRBJ1-2; TRBD1 aligns across 7 bases. CDR3 length equals 13 residues. Germline V CDR1 and CDR2: DFQATT, SNEGSKA (reference sequence). The J segment lost 6 bases and the V segment lost 3 bases, leaving 7 bases of the junction unmatched. Here the CDR3 DNA reads TGCAGTGCTAGTCGACAGGGCATTGATGGCTACACCTTC. It is translated as CSASRQGIDGYTF.

This clonotype was seen many times. V is TRBV5-1 and J is TRBJ2-1; D possibly corresponds to TRBD2 (7 bases). This CDR3 region has 14 residues. Per germline, CDR1 SGHRS and CDR2 YFSETQ. V dropped 4 bases and J dropped 4 bases, with 12 bases sitting between them. CDR3 DNA sequence: TGCGCCAGCAGCCCCGGGGGGCCGTACAATGAGCAGTTCTTC. It encodes CASSPGGPYNEQFF.

This clonotype was counted ten times or more. At one of its ends the junction is not consistent with the germline gene, which may arise from a read error. This chain joins TRBV5-1 and TRBJ2-5; D is perhaps TRBD1 (6 bases). The germline CDR1 and CDR2 sequences are SGHRS and YFSETQ. The CDR3 spans 12 residues. As DNA, the CDR3 is TGTGCCAGCAGTTCCAGGGGTGAGACCCAGTACTTC. As protein: CASSSRGETQYF.

This clonotype was observed a few times. The rearrangement joins TRBV5-1 to TRBJ2-7; 8 bases align to TRBD1. Trimming took 4 bases from V and 6 from J; bases not matched to a gene: 6. CDR3 size: 13 residues. Germline V lookup: CDR1 SGHRS, CDR2 YFSETQ. CDR3 amino acids: CASSVRTGSEQYF. The CDR3 nucleotides read TGCGCCAGCAGCGTGCGGACAGGGAGCGAGCAGTACTTC. The full variable domain, in which reference TRBV5-1 and TRBJ2-7 provide the parts outside the CDR3, is KAGVTQTPRYLIKTRGQQVTLSCSPISGHRSVSWYQQTPGQGLQFLFEYFSETQRNKGNFPGRFSGRQFSNSRSEMNVSTLELGDSALYLCASSVRTGSEQYFGPGTRLTVT.

The chain recombines TRBV12-3 or TRBV12-4 with TRBJ2-3; TRBD2 matches 11 bases. The V gene end was trimmed by 7 bases and the J gene end by 5 bases; junction bases not matched to a gene: 8. CDR3 size: 15 residues. CDR3 nucleotide sequence: TGTGCCAGCAACCTACTAGCGGGGGCTGGAGATACGCAGTATTTT. It specifies CASNLLAGAGDTQYF.

The chain joins TRBV24-1 to TRBJ2-3, with 7 bases that match TRBD2. This CDR3 is built from 17 residues. The germline CDR1 and CDR2 sequences are KGHDR and SFDVKD. Trimming at V came to 2 bases and at J to 2 bases, leaving 9 bases not matched to a gene. CDR3 residues: CATSDSRGDALTDTQYF. CDR3 DNA sequence: TGTGCCACCAGTGATTCCCGGGGGGACGCTCTCACAGATACGCAGTATTTT.

In this sample, this clonotype turned up a few times. The chain joins TRBV6-2 or TRBV6-3 to TRBJ2-7; 12 bases match TRBD2. The CDR3 is 15 amino acids. CDR1 is MNHEY, CDR2 SVGEGT, per germline. Trimming removed 6 bases from V and 3 bases from J; junction bases left unmatched: 6. CDR3 protein: CASRSRLAGVYEQYF. CDR3 sequence (DNA): TGTGCCAGCAGATCCCGACTAGCGGGAGTCTACGAGCAGTACTTC.

The V gene is TRBV6-5, the J gene TRBJ1-1; 8 bases fit TRBD1. V trimming: 2 bases; J trimming: 0 bases; junction bases outside the gene matches: 8. The CDR3 covers 17 residues. Germline loops: CDR1 MNHEY, CDR2 SVGAGI. CDR3 residues: CASSYRMTGVMNTEAFF. CDR3 nucleotide sequence: TGTGCCAGCAGTTACCGCATGACAGGGGTCATGAACACTGAAGCTTTCTTT.

At least ten counts were recorded for this clonotype. The rearrangement joins TRBV20-1 to TRBJ1-2; D gene ambiguous. CDR1 and CDR2 from the germline V gene are DFQATT and SNEGSKA (reference sequence). Trimming left V 4 bases short and J 8 bases short, with 11 bases between. The CDR3 contains 11 residues. CDR3 region: CSATGLGGYTF. In DNA form, the CDR3 reads TGCAGTGCTACTGGACTCGGGGGCTACACCTTC.

This clonotype has at least ten counts. The junction does not match germline at one end; this may be a read error. This chain connects TRBV3-1 to TRBJ2-7; D unresolved. This CDR3 is built from 12 residues. The germline gives CDR1 LGHDT, CDR2 YNNKEL (reference sequence). CDR3 in amino acids: CASSQVGGEQYF. CDR3 nucleotides: TGCGCCAGCAGCCAAGTTGGTGGCGAGCAGTACTTC.

Concerning this clonotype: The junction departs from the called germline gene at one end, perhaps through a read error. This chain connects TRBV9 to TRBJ1-2, with D unclear. The CDR3 is made up of 12 amino acids. Germline CDR1 reads SGDLS; CDR2 reads YYNGEE. The CDR3 region is CDSSARFEGYTF. DNA of the CDR3: TGTGACAGCAGCGCACGTTTCGAAGGCTACACCTTC.

The gene calls are TRBV12-3 or TRBV12-4 and TRBJ2-1, with D perhaps assigned TRBD1 or TRBD2 (6 bases each). V was pared by 2 bases and J by 4 bases, with 9 bases between. This CDR3 has 14 residues. The CDR3 DNA sequence: TGTGCCAGCAGTTTAAAGGGGGGATACAATGAGCAGTTCTTC. Translation: CASSLKGGYNEQFF.

This clonotype showed up just a few times. The V call is TRBV5-1, the J call TRBJ2-3; D is perhaps TRBD2 (5 bases). The CDR3 totals 15 residues. Deletions cut 2 bases from V and 3 bases from J, with 13 bases between. CDR1 is SGHRS and CDR2 is YFSETQ in the germline V gene. The CDR3 DNA reads as TGCGCCAGCAGCTTAGCGGTTTTAAAGACAGATACGCAGTATTTT. It codes for CASSLAVLKTDTQYF.